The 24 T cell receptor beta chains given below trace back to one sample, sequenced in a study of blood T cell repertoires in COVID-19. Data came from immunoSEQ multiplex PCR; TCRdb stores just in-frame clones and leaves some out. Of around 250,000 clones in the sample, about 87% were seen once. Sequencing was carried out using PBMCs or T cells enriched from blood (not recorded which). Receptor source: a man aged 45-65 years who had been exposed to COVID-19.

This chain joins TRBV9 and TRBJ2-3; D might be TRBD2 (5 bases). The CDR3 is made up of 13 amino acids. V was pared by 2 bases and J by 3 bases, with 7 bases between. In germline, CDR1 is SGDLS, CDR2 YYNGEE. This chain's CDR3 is CASSVPGTDTQYF. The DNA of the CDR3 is TGTGCCAGCAGCGTCCCGGGAACAGATACGCAGTATTTT.

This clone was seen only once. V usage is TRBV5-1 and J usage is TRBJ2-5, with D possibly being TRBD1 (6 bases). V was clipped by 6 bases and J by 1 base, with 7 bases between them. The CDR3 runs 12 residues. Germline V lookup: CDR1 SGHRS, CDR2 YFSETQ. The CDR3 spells CASTDSQETQYF. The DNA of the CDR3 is TGCGCCAGCACGGACAGCCAAGAGACCCAGTACTTC.

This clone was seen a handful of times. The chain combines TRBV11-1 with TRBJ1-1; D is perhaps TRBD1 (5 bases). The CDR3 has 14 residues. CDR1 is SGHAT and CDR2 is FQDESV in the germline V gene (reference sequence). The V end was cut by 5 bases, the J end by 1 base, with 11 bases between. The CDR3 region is CASSPGRGNTEAFF. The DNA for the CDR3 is TGTGCCAGCAGCCCAGGGAGGGGGAACACTGAAGCTTTCTTT.

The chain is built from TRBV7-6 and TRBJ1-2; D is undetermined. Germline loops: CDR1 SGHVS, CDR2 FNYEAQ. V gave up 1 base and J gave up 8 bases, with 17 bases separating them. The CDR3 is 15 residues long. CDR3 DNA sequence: TGTGCCAGCAGCTTAGGAGCAACCCCTATTCGAGGCTACACCTTC. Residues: CASSLGATPIRGYTF.

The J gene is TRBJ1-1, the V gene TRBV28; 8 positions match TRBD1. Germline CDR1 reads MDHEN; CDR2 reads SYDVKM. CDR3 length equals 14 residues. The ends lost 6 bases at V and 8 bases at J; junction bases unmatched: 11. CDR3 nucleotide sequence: TGTGCCAGCAGAGCTCGGACAGGGCCAGTAGAAGCTTTCTTT. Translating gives CASRARTGPVEAFF.

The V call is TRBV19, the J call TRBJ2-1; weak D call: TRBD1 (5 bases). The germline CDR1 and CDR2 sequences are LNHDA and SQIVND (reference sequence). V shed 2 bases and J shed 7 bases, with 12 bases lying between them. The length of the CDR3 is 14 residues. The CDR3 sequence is CASSILYKGNEQFF. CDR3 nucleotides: TGTGCCAGTAGTATACTCTACAAGGGGAATGAGCAGTTCTTC.

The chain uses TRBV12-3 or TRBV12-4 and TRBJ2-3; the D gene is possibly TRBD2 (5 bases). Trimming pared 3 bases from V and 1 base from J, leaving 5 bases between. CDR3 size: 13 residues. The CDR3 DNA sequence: TGTGCCAGCAGTTTCGGGGGCACAGATACGCAGTATTTT. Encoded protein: CASSFGGTDTQYF.

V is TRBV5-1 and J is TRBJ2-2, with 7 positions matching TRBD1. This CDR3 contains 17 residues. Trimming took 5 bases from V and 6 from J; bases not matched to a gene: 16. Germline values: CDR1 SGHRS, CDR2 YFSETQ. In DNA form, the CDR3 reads TGCGCCAGCAGACCCCGGGACAGAGGCCCCGAAGCCGGGGAGCTGTTTTTT. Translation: CASRPRDRGPEAGELFF.

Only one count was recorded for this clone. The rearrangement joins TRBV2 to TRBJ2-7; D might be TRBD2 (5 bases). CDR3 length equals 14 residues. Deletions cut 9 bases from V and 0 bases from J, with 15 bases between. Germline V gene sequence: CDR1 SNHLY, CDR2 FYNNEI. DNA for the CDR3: TGTGCCAGTCGGGCGGGCCGGAGCTCCTACGAGCAGTACTTC. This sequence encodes CASRAGRSSYEQYF.

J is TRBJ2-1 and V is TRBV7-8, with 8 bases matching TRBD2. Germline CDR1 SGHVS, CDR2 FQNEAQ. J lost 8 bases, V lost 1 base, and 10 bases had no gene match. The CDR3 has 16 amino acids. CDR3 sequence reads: CASSLELAASMDEQFF. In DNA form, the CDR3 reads TGTGCCAGCAGCTTAGAACTAGCGGCTTCTATGGATGAGCAGTTCTTC.

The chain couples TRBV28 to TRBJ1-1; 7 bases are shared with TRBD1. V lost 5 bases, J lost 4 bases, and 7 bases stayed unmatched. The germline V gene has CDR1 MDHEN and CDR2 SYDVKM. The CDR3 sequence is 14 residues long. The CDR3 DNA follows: TGTGCCAGCAGTAAGGGGGCTGGGGGCACTGAAGCTTTCTTT. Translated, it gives CASSKGAGGTEAFF.

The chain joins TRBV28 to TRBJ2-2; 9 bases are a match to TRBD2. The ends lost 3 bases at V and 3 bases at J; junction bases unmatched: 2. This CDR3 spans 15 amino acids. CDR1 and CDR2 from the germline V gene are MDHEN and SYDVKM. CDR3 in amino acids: CASSLTSGYTGELFF. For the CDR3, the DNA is TGTGCCAGCAGTTTGACTAGCGGATACACCGGGGAGCTGTTTTTT.

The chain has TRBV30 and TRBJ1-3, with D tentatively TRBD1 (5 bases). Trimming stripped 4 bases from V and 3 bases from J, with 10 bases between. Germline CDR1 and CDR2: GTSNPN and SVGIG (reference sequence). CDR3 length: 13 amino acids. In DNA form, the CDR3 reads TGTGCCTGGAACCAGGGATATGGAAACACCATATATTTT. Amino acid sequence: CAWNQGYGNTIYF.

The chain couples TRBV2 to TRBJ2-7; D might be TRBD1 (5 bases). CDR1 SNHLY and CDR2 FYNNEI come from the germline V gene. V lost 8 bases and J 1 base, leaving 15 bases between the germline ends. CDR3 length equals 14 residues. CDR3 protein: CASLENRISYEQYF. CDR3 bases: TGTGCCAGCCTTGAAAACAGGATTTCCTACGAGCAGTACTTC.

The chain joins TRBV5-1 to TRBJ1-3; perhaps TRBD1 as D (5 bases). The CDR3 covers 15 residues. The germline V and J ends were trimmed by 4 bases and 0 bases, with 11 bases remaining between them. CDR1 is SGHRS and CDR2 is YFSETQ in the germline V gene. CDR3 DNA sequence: TGCGCCAGCAGCGGAGGGACGGCCTCTGGAAACACCATATATTTT. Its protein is CASSGGTASGNTIYF.

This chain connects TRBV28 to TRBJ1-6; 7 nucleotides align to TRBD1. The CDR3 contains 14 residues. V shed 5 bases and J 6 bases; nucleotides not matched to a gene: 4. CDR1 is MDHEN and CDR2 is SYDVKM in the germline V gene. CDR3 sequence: CASSTGTVNSPLHF. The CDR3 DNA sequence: TGTGCCAGCAGTACCGGGACAGTTAATTCACCCCTCCACTTT.

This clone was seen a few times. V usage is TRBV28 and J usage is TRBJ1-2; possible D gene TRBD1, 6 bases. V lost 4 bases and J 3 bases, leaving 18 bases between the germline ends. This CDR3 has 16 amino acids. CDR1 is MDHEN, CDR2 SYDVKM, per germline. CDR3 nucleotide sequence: TGTGCCAGCAGTTCTATACAGGGCGCATACGACTATGGCTACACCTTC. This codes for CASSSIQGAYDYGYTF.

Written as DNA, the CDR3 is TGCAGCGCCAGGGCCTCTGGGGCCAACGTCCTGACTTTC. Translation: CSARASGANVLTF. This chain connects TRBV29-1 to TRBJ2-6; D is perhaps TRBD1 (5 bases). CDR3 length equals 13 residues. With 7 bases removed from V and 0 bases from J, the gap between germline ends came to 7 bases. Germline loops: CDR1 SQVTM, CDR2 ANQGSEA.

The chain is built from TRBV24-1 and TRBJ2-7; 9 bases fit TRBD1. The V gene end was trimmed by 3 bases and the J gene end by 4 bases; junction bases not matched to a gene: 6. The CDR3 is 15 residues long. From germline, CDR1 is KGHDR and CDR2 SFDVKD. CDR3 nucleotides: TGTGCCACCAGTGATGCCGGACAGGGGTTATACGAGCAGTACTTC. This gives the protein CATSDAGQGLYEQYF.

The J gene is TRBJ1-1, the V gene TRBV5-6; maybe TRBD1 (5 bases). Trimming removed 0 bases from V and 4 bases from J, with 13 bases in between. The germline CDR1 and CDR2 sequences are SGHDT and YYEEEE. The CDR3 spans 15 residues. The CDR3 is CASSLGAGGGTEAFF. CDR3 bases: TGTGCCAGCAGCTTGGGTGCAGGCGGGGGCACTGAAGCTTTCTTT.

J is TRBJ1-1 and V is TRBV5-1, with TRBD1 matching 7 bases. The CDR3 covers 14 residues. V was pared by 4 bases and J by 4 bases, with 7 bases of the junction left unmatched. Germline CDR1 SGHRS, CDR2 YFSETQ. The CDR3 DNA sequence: TGCGCCAGCAGCATTACAGGGGTGGCCACTGAAGCTTTCTTT. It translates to CASSITGVATEAFF.

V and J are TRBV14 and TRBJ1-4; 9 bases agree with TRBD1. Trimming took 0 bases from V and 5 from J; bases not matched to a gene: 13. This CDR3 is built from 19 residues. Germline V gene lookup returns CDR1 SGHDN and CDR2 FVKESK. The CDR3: CASSQEAFPRDRVNEKLFF. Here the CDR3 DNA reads TGTGCCAGCAGCCAAGAAGCCTTCCCCCGGGACAGGGTCAATGAAAAACTGTTTTTT.

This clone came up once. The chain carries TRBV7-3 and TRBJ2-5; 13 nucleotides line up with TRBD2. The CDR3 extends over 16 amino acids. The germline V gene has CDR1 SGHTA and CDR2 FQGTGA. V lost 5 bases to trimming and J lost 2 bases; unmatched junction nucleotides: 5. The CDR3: CASSPRGLAGQETQYF. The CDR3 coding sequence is TGTGCCAGCAGCCCCCGGGGACTAGCGGGGCAAGAGACCCAGTACTTC.

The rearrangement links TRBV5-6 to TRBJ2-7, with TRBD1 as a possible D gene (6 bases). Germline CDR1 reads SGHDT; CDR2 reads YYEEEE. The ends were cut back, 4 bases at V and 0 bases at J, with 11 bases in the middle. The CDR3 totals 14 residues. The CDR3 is CASSLDRTSYEQYF. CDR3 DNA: TGTGCCAGCAGCCTAGACAGGACCTCCTACGAGCAGTACTTC.